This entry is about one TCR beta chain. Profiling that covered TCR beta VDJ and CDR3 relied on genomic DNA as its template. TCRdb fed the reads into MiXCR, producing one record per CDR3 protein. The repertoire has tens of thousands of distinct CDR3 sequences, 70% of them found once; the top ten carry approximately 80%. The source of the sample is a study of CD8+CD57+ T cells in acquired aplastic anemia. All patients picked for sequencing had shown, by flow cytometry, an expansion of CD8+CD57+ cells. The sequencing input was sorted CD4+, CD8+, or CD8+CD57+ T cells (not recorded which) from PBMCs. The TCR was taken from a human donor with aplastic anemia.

The CDR3 bases are TGTGCCAGCAGTGAGGCGGGACAGGGAATGGATGGCTACACCTTC. Protein: CASSEAGQGMDGYTF. The gene calls are TRBV2 and TRBJ1-2; 9 bases line up with TRBD1. This CDR3 has 15 amino acids. The ends lost 3 bases at V and 6 bases at J; junction bases unmatched: 8. The V gene's germline CDR1 is SNHLY and CDR2 FYNNEI.